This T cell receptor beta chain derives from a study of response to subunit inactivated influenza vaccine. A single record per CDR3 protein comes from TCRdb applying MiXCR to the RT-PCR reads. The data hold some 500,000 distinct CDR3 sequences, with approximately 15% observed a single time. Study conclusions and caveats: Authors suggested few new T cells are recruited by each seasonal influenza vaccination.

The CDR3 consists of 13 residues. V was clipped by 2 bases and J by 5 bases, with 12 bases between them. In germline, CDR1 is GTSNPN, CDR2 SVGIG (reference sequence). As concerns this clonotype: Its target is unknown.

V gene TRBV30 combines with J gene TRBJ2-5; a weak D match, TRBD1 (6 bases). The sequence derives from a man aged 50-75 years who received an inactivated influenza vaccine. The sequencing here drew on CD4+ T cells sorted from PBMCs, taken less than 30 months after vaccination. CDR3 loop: CAWSTGMGETQYF. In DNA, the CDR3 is TGTGCCTGGAGTACAGGGATGGGGGAGACCCAGTACTTC.